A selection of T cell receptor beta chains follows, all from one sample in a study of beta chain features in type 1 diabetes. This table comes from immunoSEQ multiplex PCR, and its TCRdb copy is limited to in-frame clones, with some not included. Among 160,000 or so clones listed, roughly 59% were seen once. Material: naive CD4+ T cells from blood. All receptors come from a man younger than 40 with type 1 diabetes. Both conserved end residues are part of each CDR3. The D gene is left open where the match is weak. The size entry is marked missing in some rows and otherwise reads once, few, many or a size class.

cdr3_nt: TGTGCCAGCAGTCTTACCGGGTACGAGCAGTACTTC
cdr3_aa: CASSLTGYEQYF
d_call: NA
j_call: TRBJ2-7
v_call: TRBV25-1
clone_size: NA

cdr3_nt: TGTGCCAGCAGCTCCTTCTTTGCGGGGGGGACCCAAACGCAGTATTTT
cdr3_aa: CASSSFFAGGTQTQYF
d_call: TRBD2
j_call: TRBJ2-3
v_call: TRBV7-2
clone_size: few

cdr3_nt: TGTGCCTGGAGTAGCCAGGGATACACTGAAGCTTTCTTT
cdr3_aa: CAWSSQGYTEAFF
d_call: NA
j_call: TRBJ1-1
v_call: TRBV30
clone_size: NA

cdr3_nt: TGTGCCTGGAGTGTAAGCCTGCCAGACTATGGCTACACCTTC
cdr3_aa: CAWSVSLPDYGYTF
d_call: NA
j_call: TRBJ1-2
v_call: TRBV30
clone_size: few

cdr3_nt: TGTGCCAGCAGCTTAGCAGGGGGCGAGGTCTACGAGCAGTACTTC
cdr3_aa: CASSLAGGEVYEQYF
d_call: TRBD1
j_call: TRBJ2-7
v_call: TRBV7-9
clone_size: NA

cdr3_nt: TGCAGCGTTGTCGGGGGGAGCTCCTACAATGAGCAGTTCTTC
cdr3_aa: CSVVGGSSYNEQFF
d_call: TRBD2
j_call: TRBJ2-1
v_call: TRBV29-1
clone_size: few

cdr3_nt: TGTGCCATCAGTGATGGGCGAACCACAGATACGCAGTATTTT
cdr3_aa: CAISDGRTTDTQYF
d_call: NA
j_call: TRBJ2-3
v_call: TRBV10-3
clone_size: NA

cdr3_nt: TGTGCCAGCAGCGTAGTTGGGACAGGGGGCTCCGAGCAGTACTTC
cdr3_aa: CASSVVGTGGSEQYF
d_call: TRBD1
j_call: TRBJ2-7
v_call: TRBV9
clone_size: NA

cdr3_nt: TGCAGCGTTGACCCCGGGGCCTCCGCCCGGGATACGCAGTATTTT
cdr3_aa: CSVDPGASARDTQYF
d_call: NA
j_call: TRBJ2-3
v_call: TRBV29-1
clone_size: NA

cdr3_nt: TGCGCCAGCAGCCAAGATAGTCATAGTAATTCACCCCTCCACTTT
cdr3_aa: CASSQDSHSNSPLHF
d_call: NA
j_call: TRBJ1-6
v_call: TRBV4-3
clone_size: NA

cdr3_nt: TGTGCCACCAGCAGTGAACAGGGAGCCTACGAGCAGTACTTC
cdr3_aa: CATSSEQGAYEQYF
d_call: NA
j_call: TRBJ2-7
v_call: TRBV15
clone_size: few

cdr3_nt: TGCGCCAGCAGCTTGGTGCAAGTCGATGAGCAGTTCTTC
cdr3_aa: CASSLVQVDEQFF
d_call: NA
j_call: TRBJ2-1
v_call: TRBV5-1
clone_size: NA

cdr3_nt: TGTACCACAGCTTGGGAGGCGGATCAGCCCCAGCATTTT
cdr3_aa: CTTAWEADQPQHF
d_call: NA
j_call: TRBJ1-5
v_call: TRBV10-3
clone_size: NA

cdr3_nt: TGTGCCAGCAGTTTATCGGGACAGGGCTTTGCCTACGAGCAGTACTTC
cdr3_aa: CASSLSGQGFAYEQYF
d_call: TRBD1
j_call: TRBJ2-7
v_call: TRBV27
clone_size: NA